The 27 T cell receptor beta chains presented below share a single source sample, sequenced in a study of blood T cells in healthy people across ages. A second roughly 6 to 12 cycle PCR used barcoded and J-beta primers. TCRdb recomputed calls from the 5' RACE reads with MiXCR, one row per CDR3 protein. The sample holds 850,000 to 1,100,000 distinct CDR3 sequences; roughly two fifths are singletons and the top ten take 10% to 15%. Sequenced input: blood. These receptors all stem from a man aged 18 to 29 in good health.

This clonotype was detected a few times. The chain employs TRBV4-3 and TRBJ2-7; D is unresolved. This CDR3 contains 14 residues. Germline CDR1 reads LGHNA; CDR2 reads YSLEER. The germline V and J ends were trimmed by 1 base and 1 base, with 8 bases remaining between them. The DNA for the CDR3 is TGCGCCAGCAGCCAAGTTCACGGATCCTACGAGCAGTACTTC. Amino acids: CASSQVHGSYEQYF.

Of note for this clonotype: A much larger clone sits a single nucleotide away, making a read error possible. The rearrangement links TRBV6-5 to TRBJ1-1; D is uncertain. This CDR3 region has 11 residues. Germline-derived CDR1 and CDR2 are MNHEY and SVGAGI. CDR3: CASRENPEAFF. The CDR3 bases are TGTGCCAGCAGGGAGAACCCTGAAGCTTTCTTT.

This sequence joins TRBV7-2 and TRBJ2-1; D unclear. The CDR3 runs 15 residues. The ends were cut back, 0 bases at V and 4 bases at J, with 10 bases in the middle. Germline CDR1 is SGHTA and CDR2 is FQGNSA. The CDR3 DNA follows: TGTGCCAGCAGCTTAGCGATAAGAGGATACAATGAGCAGTTCTTC. Encoded protein: CASSLAIRGYNEQFF. Looking up the rest from reference TRBV7-2 and TRBJ2-1 gives the full variable domain: GAGVSQSPSNKVTEKGKDVELRCDPISGHTALYWYRQSLGQGLEFLIYFQGNSAPDKSGLPSDRFSAERTGGSVSTLTIQRTQQEDSAVYLCASSLAIRGYNEQFFGPGTRLTVL.

The chain carries TRBV12-3 or TRBV12-4 and TRBJ1-1; TRBD1 matches at 9 bases. This CDR3 comprises 14 residues. The V and J ends lost 4 bases and 6 bases, in that order; junction bases with no gene match: 6. Written as DNA, the CDR3 is TGTGCCAGCAGTTCGACAGGGGGATTAGCTGAAGCTTTCTTT. It translates to CASSSTGGLAEAFF.

This clonotype was counted only a few times. The chain joins TRBV29-1 to TRBJ1-1, with D maybe TRBD1 (5 bases). The CDR3 contains 14 residues. Germline V gene lookup returns CDR1 SQVTM and CDR2 ANQGSEA. V dropped 4 bases and J dropped 2 bases, with 14 bases sitting between them. CDR3 nucleotide sequence: TGCAGCGTTGGTCCTGGAGGGACCAACACTGAAGCTTTCTTT. It yields the protein CSVGPGGTNTEAFF.

This clonotype was detected only a few times. The chain combines TRBV12-3 or TRBV12-4 with TRBJ1-5; tentatively, D is TRBD1 (5 bases). This CDR3 has 15 residues. V lost 4 bases and J lost 0, with 10 bases in between. CDR3 protein: CASSSPDSSNQPQHF. CDR3 DNA sequence: TGTGCCAGCAGTTCCCCCGACAGTAGCAATCAGCCCCAGCATTTT.

This clonotype turned up a few times. The rearrangement uses TRBV27 and TRBJ2-1; D tentatively fits TRBD1 or TRBD2 (6 bases each). Germline V CDR1 and CDR2: MNHEY, SMNVEV (reference sequence). The ends were cut back, 2 bases at V and 9 bases at J, with 17 bases in the middle. This CDR3 region has 15 residues. CDR3 loop: CASSLRSGEEGEQFF. The CDR3 DNA follows: TGTGCCAGCAGTTTACGGTCAGGGGAGGAGGGTGAGCAGTTCTTC.

Many counts were recorded for this clonotype. This rearrangement joins TRBV6-4 to TRBJ1-2, with TRBD1 matching 8 bases. The CDR3 is 15 amino acids. CDR1 and CDR2 from the germline V gene are MRHNA and SNTAGT. V was clipped by 2 bases and J by 7 bases; unmatched bases: 9. This CDR3 is CASSDGNRGTSGYTF. The CDR3 region has the DNA TGTGCCAGCAGTGACGGGAACAGGGGGACGTCTGGCTACACCTTC.

Remarks on this clonotype: An end of the junction does not agree with germline; a read error may underlie this. CDR3 residues: CASGQDLFPSGQETQYF. The CDR3 nucleotides are TGCGCCAGCGGCCAAGATCTTTTTCCTAGCGGCCAAGAGACCCAGTACTTC. V usage is TRBV4-3 and J usage is TRBJ2-5; 7 bases line up with TRBD2. This CDR3 has 17 residues. CDR1 is LGHNA, CDR2 YSLEER, per germline.

V and J are TRBV9 and TRBJ1-4; possible D gene TRBD1, 6 bases. Trimming left V 4 bases short and J 6 bases short, with 22 bases between. The CDR3 runs 17 residues. In germline, CDR1 is SGDLS, CDR2 YYNGEE. CDR3 protein: CASSPRRGEGTYEKLFF. CDR3 DNA sequence: TGTGCCAGCAGCCCTCGCAGGGGAGAGGGGACCTATGAAAAACTGTTTTTT.

The chain uses TRBV6-2 or TRBV6-3 and TRBJ2-2; D may be TRBD1 (5 bases). The germline CDR1 and CDR2 sequences are MNHEY and SVGEGT. V was pared by 7 bases and J by 5 bases, with 17 bases between. The CDR3 totals 15 residues. As DNA, the CDR3 is TGTGCCAGCACGTTAGACAGACTTAAAACCGGGGAGCTGTTTTTT. Translated, it gives CASTLDRLKTGELFF.

This clonotype came up a few times. CDR3 nucleotide sequence: TGCAGCGTTCAAAGGCCTAATAATGAAAAACTGTTTTTT. Protein: CSVQRPNNEKLFF. V and J are TRBV29-1 and TRBJ1-4; D is unresolved. This CDR3 has 13 amino acids. V was cut by 5 bases and J by 4 bases, with 11 bases left in between. CDR1 SQVTM and CDR2 ANQGSEA come from the germline V gene. Variable domain in full (rest from reference TRBV29-1 and TRBJ1-4): SAVISQKPSRDICQRGTSLTIQCQVDSQVTMMFWYRQQPGQSLTLIATANQGSEATYESGFVIDKFPISRPNLTFSTLTVSNMSPEDSSIYLCSVQRPNNEKLFFGSGTQLSVL.

This clonotype was seen a handful of times. V is TRBV20-1 and J is TRBJ2-1, with TRBD1 identical over 8 bases. The CDR3 runs 13 residues. Germline V gene data show CDR1 as DFQATT and CDR2 as SNEGSKA (reference sequence). V shed 2 bases and J 8 bases; nucleotides not matched to a gene: 5. The CDR3 DNA reads as TGCAGTGCTAGAAGGGGACAGGTCGATGAGCAGTTCTTC. Translation gives CSARRGQVDEQFF.

This clonotype was counted between two and nine times. The V call is TRBV7-9, the J call TRBJ1-6; D call uncertain. Between the trimmed V and J ends, which lost 5 bases and 7 bases, there was a span of 12 bases. The CDR3 is 14 amino acids. Looked up from germline, CDR1 is SEHNR and CDR2 is FQNEAQ (reference sequence). CDR3 DNA sequence: TGTGCCAGCAGCCAATCGACGGGGAATTCACCCCTCCACTTT. This sequence encodes CASSQSTGNSPLHF.

This clonotype was seen more than once but under ten times. V is TRBV29-1 and J is TRBJ2-7, with D unresolved. V was trimmed by 4 bases and J by 1 base, leaving 5 bases between them. The length of the CDR3 is 11 residues. Germline loops: CDR1 SQVTM, CDR2 ANQGSEA. Here the CDR3 DNA reads TGCAGCGTTGTTTTTTCCTACGAGCAGTACTTC. It translates to CSVVFSYEQYF.

The chain is built from TRBV18 and TRBJ1-1, with D possibly matching TRBD1 (6 bases). CDR1 and CDR2 from the germline V gene are KGHSH and LQKENI. The CDR3 contains 15 residues. V lost 3 bases, J lost 11 bases, and 22 bases lay in between. The CDR3 DNA reads TGTGCCAGCTCACCTTCGGGTAAGGATGACAGGCAGGCTTTCTTT. It translates to CASSPSGKDDRQAFF.

This rearrangement joins TRBV4-1 to TRBJ1-3; tentative D call: TRBD1 (6 bases). The V gene's germline CDR1 is MGHRA and CDR2 YSYEKL. The CDR3 is 17 amino acids. Trimming removed 1 base at V and 4 bases at J, with 17 bases between. The CDR3 nucleotides are TGCGCCAGCAGCCAAGGGCTGCGGGGGGCAGTCGGAAACACCATATATTTT. It yields the protein CASSQGLRGAVGNTIYF.

This clonotype was seen a few times. V is TRBV25-1 and J is TRBJ1-2; D gene unclear. CDR1 MGHDK and CDR2 SYGVNS come from the germline V gene. Trimming shortened V by 1 base and J by 5 bases, and 11 bases separated the two germline ends. The CDR3 has 14 residues. The CDR3 nucleotides read TGTGCCAGCAGTGAATGGGATACGGGGTATGGCTACACCTTC. This sequence encodes CASSEWDTGYGYTF.

This clonotype occurred a few times. The CDR3 DNA is TGTGCCAGCAGCCAAGACGACCAGGACTCTAATCAGCCCCAGCATTTT. It specifies CASSQDDQDSNQPQHF. The chain recombines TRBV14 with TRBJ1-5; D not certain. The germline V gene encodes CDR1 SGHDN and CDR2 FVKESK. CDR3 size: 16 residues. The V end lost 0 bases, the J end lost 4 bases, and 13 bases lay between the germline ends.

This clonotype was seen a few times. The genes are TRBV5-1 and TRBJ2-7; D is ambiguous. This CDR3 has 14 amino acids. V was cut by 1 base and J by 4 bases, with 12 bases left in between. Per germline, CDR1 SGHRS and CDR2 YFSETQ. The CDR3 sequence is CASSLKGFGYEQYF. The CDR3 DNA reads TGCGCCAGCAGCTTGAAGGGATTCGGTTACGAGCAGTACTTC.

This chain joins TRBV4-1 and TRBJ2-3, with D perhaps assigned TRBD1 or TRBD2 (5 bases each). CDR3 length equals 14 residues. Per germline, CDR1 MGHRA and CDR2 YSYEKL. The V gene lost 4 bases and the J gene lost 6 bases, with 14 bases spanning the gap. This chain's CDR3 is CASSPQPGPDTQYF. In DNA, the CDR3 is TGCGCCAGCAGCCCTCAACCGGGGCCCGATACGCAGTATTTT.

This clonotype was found many times. The chain carries TRBV13 and TRBJ2-3; no clear D gene. V lost 5 bases and J 5 bases, leaving 14 bases between the germline ends. Germline values: CDR1 PRHDT, CDR2 FYEKMQ (reference sequence). The CDR3 consists of 14 residues. Here the CDR3 reads CASSPPNRIDTQYF. DNA of the CDR3: TGTGCCAGCAGCCCCCCAAATCGAATAGATACGCAGTATTTT. The complete variable domain, with remaining parts taken from reference TRBV13 and TRBJ2-3, reads AAGVIQSPRHLIKEKRETATLKCYPIPRHDTVYWYQQGPGQDPQFLISFYEKMQSDKGSIPDRFSAQQFSDYHSELNMSSLELGDSALYFCASSPPNRIDTQYFGPGTRLTVL.

This clonotype appeared a few times. The J gene is TRBJ1-2, the V gene TRBV2; no reliable D call. Germline V gene data show CDR1 as SNHLY and CDR2 as FYNNEI. V shed 2 bases and J shed 6 bases, with 19 bases lying between them. CDR3 length: 16 amino acids. The CDR3 region is CASSESWVGKPHGYTF. The CDR3 DNA follows: TGTGCCAGCAGTGAAAGTTGGGTAGGGAAGCCCCATGGCTACACCTTC.

The genes are TRBV4-1 and TRBJ1-2, with TRBD1 as a possible D gene (6 bases). CDR3 length: 13 residues. V was clipped by 2 bases and J by 6 bases, with 10 bases between them. Per germline, CDR1 MGHRA and CDR2 YSYEKL. The CDR3 coding sequence is TGCGCCAGCAGCCAAACGGGGGCGGATGGCTACACCTTC. Translation: CASSQTGADGYTF.

J is TRBJ1-5 and V is TRBV4-1; no reliable D call. Germline CDR1 and CDR2: MGHRA and YSYEKL. Trimming stripped 4 bases from V and 0 bases from J, with 10 bases between. This CDR3 contains 15 residues. CDR3 loop: CASSLRAGSNQPQHF. The DNA for the CDR3 is TGCGCCAGCAGCCTGAGGGCCGGTAGCAATCAGCCCCAGCATTTT.

This chain links TRBV29-1 with TRBJ2-2; TRBD1 is a possible D gene (6 bases). The germline V gene encodes CDR1 SQVTM and CDR2 ANQGSEA. The CDR3 is 15 amino acids. V lost 7 bases and J 6 bases, leaving 21 bases between the germline ends. The CDR3 spells CSASITGNWAGELFF. Written as DNA, the CDR3 is TGCAGCGCAAGCATCACAGGGAATTGGGCCGGGGAGCTGTTTTTT.

The chain couples TRBV5-1 to TRBJ2-1; D gene unclear. The ends were cut back, 4 bases at V and 7 bases at J, with 24 bases in the middle. The CDR3 has 17 residues. Germline-derived CDR1 and CDR2 are SGHRS and YFSETQ. The CDR3 here is CASSIHQPGRRENEQFF. DNA for the CDR3: TGCGCCAGCAGCATCCACCAACCGGGCCGAAGAGAAAATGAGCAGTTCTTC.